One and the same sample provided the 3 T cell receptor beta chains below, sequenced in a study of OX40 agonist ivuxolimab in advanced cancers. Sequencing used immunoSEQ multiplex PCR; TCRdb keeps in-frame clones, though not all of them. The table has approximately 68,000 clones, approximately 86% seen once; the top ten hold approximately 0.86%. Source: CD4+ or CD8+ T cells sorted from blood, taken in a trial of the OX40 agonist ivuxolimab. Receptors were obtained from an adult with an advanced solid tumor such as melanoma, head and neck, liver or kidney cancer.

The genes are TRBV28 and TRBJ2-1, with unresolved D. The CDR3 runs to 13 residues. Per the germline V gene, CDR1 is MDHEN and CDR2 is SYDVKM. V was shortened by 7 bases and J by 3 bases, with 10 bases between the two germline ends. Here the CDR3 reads CASNEEFYNEQFF. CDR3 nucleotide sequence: TGTGCCAGCAATGAGGAATTCTACAATGAGCAGTTCTTC.

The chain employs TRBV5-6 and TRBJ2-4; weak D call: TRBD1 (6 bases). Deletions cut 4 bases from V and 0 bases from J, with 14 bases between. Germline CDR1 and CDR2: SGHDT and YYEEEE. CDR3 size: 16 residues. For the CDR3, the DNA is TGTGCCAGCAGCCTCAGACAGGTTTCAGCCAAAAACATTCAGTACTTC. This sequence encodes CASSLRQVSAKNIQYF.

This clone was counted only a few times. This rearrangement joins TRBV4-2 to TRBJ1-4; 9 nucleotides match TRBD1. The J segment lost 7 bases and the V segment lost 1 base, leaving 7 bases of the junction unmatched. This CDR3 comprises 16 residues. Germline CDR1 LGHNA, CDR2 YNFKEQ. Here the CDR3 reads CASSQGDRGSIEKLFF. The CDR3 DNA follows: TGTGCCAGCAGCCAAGGAGACAGGGGGAGTATTGAAAAACTGTTTTTT.